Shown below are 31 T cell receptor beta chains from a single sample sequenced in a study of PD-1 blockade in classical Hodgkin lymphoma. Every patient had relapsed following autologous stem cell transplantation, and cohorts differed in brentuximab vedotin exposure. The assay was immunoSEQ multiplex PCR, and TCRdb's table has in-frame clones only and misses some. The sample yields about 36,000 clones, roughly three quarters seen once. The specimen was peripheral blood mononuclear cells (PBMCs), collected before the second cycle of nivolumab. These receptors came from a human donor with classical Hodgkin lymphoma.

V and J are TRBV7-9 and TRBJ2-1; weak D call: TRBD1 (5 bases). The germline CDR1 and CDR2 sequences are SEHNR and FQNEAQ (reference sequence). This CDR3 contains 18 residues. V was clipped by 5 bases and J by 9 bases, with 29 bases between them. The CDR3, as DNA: TGTGCCAGCAGCCCACCCCCGGCAGGGTGGGCTACAATCAGTGAGCAGTTCTTC. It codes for CASSPPPAGWATISEQFF.

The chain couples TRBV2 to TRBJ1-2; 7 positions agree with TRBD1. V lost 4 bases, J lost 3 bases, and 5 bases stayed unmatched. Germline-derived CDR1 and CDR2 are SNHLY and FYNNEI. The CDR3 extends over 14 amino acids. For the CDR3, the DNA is TGTGCCAGCAGTGCGGGACAGACCTACTATGGCTACACCTTC. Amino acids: CASSAGQTYYGYTF. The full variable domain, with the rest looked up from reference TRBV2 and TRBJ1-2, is EPEVTQTPSHQVTQMGQEVILRCVPISNHLYFYWYRQILGQKVEFLVSFYNNEISEKSEIFDDQFSVERPDGSNFTLKIRSTKLEDSAMYFCASSAGQTYYGYTFGSGTRLTVV.

The CDR3 bases are TGTGCCTGGTCTTTTTCCGGGGGCTTGAAGACCCAGTACTTC. Its protein is CAWSFSGGLKTQYF. The chain couples TRBV30 to TRBJ2-5, with D possibly called TRBD1 or TRBD2 (6 bases each). CDR3 length: 14 amino acids. Per the germline V gene, CDR1 is GTSNPN and CDR2 is SVGIG (reference sequence). V shed 5 bases and J shed 6 bases, with 19 bases lying between them.

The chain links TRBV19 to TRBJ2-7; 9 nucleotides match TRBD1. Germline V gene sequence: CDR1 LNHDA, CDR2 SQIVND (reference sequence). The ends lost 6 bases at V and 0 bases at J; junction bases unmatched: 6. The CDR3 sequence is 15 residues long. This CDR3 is CASRTGQGSSYEQYF. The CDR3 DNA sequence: TGTGCCAGTAGAACTGGACAGGGGAGCTCCTACGAGCAGTACTTC.

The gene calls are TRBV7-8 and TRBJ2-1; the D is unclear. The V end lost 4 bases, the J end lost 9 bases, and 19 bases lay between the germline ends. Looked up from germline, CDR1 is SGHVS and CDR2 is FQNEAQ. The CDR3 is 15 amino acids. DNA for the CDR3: TGTGCCAGCAGCTCGGCGAGCGTTTACACGGGTGAGCAGTTCTTC. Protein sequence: CASSSASVYTGEQFF.

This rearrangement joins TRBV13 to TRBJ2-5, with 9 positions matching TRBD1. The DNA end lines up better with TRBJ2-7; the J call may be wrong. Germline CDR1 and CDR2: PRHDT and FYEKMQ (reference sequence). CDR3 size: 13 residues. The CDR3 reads CASSLGTGYEQYF. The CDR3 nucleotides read TGTGCCAGCAGCTTGGGGACAGGGTACGAGCAGTACTTC.

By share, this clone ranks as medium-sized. Written as DNA, the CDR3 is TGTGCCATCAGTGGTGTAGGCGGTGAGCAGTTCTTC. This encodes CAISGVGGEQFF. The V gene is TRBV10-3, the J gene TRBJ2-1; D gene unclear. From germline, CDR1 is ENHRY and CDR2 SYGVKD. The CDR3 sequence is 12 residues long. V shed 4 bases and J shed 9 bases, with 10 bases lying between them.

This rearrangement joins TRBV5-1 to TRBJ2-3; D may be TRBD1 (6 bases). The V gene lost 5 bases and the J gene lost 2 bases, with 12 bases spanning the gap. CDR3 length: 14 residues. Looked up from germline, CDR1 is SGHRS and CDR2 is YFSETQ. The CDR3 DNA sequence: TGCGCCAGCAGGAGACAGGAAGACACAGATACGCAGTATTTT. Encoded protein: CASRRQEDTDTQYF.

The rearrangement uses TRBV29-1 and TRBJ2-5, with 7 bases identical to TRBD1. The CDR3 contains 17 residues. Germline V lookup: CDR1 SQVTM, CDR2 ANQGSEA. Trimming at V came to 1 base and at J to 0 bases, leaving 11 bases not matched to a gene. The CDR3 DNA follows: TGCAGCGTTGAAGTGGACAGGCTTAATTCCAACCAAGAGACCCAGTACTTC. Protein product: CSVEVDRLNSNQETQYF.

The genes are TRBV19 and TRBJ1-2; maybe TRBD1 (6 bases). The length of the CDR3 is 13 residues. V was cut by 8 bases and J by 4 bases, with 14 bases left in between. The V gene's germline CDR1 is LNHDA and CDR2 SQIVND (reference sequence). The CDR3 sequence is CASEGQSRYGYTF. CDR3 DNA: TGTGCCAGTGAAGGACAGTCTCGCTATGGCTACACCTTC. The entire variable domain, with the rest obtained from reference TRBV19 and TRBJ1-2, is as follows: DGGITQSPKYLFRKEGQNVTLSCEQNLNHDAMYWYRQDPGQGLRLIYYSQIVNDFQKGDIAEGYSVSREKKESFPLTVTSAQKNPTAFYLCASEGQSRYGYTFGSGTRLTVV.

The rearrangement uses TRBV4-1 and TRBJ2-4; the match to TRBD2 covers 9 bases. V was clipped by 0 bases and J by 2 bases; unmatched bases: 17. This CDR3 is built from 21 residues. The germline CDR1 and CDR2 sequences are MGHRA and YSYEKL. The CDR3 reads CASSQEYGVAGAVVSKNIQYF. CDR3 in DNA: TGCGCCAGCAGCCAAGAATACGGAGTAGCGGGGGCCGTCGTCTCCAAAAACATTCAGTACTTC.

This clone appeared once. The CDR3 here is CASSLSGRNNEQFF. Written as DNA, the CDR3 is TGTGCCAGCAGCTTAAGCGGGAGGAACAATGAGCAGTTCTTC. The V gene is TRBV7-3, the J gene TRBJ2-1; 8 bases agree with TRBD2. The CDR3 length is 14 residues. Germline-derived CDR1 and CDR2 are SGHTA and FQGTGA. V dropped 1 base and J dropped 5; count of bases not matched to a gene: 1.

The CDR3: CASSEQGAKYEQYF. For the CDR3, the DNA is TGTGCCAGCAGTGAACAGGGGGCGAAATACGAGCAGTACTTC. The J gene is TRBJ2-7, the V gene TRBV2, with 8 bases aligning to TRBD1. Trimming took 2 bases from V and 4 from J; bases not matched to a gene: 4. Per the germline V gene, CDR1 is SNHLY and CDR2 is FYNNEI. CDR3 length equals 14 residues.

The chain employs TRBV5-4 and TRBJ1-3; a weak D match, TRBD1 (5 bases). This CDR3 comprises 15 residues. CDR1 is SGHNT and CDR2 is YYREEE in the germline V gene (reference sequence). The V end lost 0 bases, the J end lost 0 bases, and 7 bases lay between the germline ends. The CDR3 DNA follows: TGTGCCAGCAGCTTGGTGGGGGACTCTGGAAACACCATATATTTT. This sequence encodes CASSLVGDSGNTIYF.

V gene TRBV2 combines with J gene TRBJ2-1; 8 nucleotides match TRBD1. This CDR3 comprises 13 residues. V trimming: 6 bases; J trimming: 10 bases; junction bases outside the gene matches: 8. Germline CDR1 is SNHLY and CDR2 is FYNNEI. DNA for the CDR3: TGTGCCAGCAGGAAGACAGGGGCGGGCGAGCAGTTCTTC. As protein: CASRKTGAGEQFF. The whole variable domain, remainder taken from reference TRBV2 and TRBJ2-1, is EPEVTQTPSHQVTQMGQEVILRCVPISNHLYFYWYRQILGQKVEFLVSFYNNEISEKSEIFDDQFSVERPDGSNFTLKIRSTKLEDSAMYFCASRKTGAGEQFFGPGTRLTVL.

The CDR3 DNA sequence: TGTGCCACCATGACAGGGGGCTGGGGCACAGATACGCAGTATTTT. Translating it yields CATMTGGWGTDTQYF. The chain combines TRBV6-5 with TRBJ2-3, with TRBD1 matching over 10 bases. Germline CDR1 reads MNHEY; CDR2 reads SVGAGI. The CDR3 is 15 residues long. The trim removed 10 bases at V and 1 base at J, leaving 8 bases unmatched.

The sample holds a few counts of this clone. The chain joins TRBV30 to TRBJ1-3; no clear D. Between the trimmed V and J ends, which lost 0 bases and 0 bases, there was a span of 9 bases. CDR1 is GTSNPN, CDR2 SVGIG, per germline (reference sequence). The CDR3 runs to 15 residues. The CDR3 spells CAWSVQESSGNTIYF. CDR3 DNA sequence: TGTGCCTGGAGTGTACAAGAAAGCTCTGGAAACACCATATATTTT.

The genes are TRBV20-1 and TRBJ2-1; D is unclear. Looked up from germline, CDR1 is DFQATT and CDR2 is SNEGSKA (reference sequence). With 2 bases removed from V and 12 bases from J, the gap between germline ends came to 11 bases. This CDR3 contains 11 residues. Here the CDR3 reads CSARPYGRQFF. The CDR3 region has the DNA TGCAGTGCTAGACCCTACGGCCGGCAGTTCTTC.

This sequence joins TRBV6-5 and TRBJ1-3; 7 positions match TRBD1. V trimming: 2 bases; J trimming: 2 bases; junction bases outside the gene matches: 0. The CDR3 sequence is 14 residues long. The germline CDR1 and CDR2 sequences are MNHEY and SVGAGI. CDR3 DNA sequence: TGTGCCAGCAGTTACGGGACAGCTGGAAACACCATATATTTT. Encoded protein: CASSYGTAGNTIYF.

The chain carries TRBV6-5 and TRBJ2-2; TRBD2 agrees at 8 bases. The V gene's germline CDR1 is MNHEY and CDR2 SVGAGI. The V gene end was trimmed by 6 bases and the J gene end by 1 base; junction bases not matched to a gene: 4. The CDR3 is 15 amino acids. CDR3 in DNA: TGTGCCAGCAGACCAAGCGGGGGGAACACCGGGGAGCTGTTTTTT. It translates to CASRPSGGNTGELFF.

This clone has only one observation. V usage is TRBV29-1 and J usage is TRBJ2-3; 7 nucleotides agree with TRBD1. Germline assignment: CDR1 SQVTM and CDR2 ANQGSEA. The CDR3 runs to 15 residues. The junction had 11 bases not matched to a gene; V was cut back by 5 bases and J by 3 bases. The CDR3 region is CSVLFATGATDTQYF. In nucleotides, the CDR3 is TGCAGCGTTTTATTCGCAACAGGGGCGACAGATACGCAGTATTTT.

CDR3 coding DNA: TGTGCCAGCAGCCAAGACAGGGGGCGACTGAACACTGAAGCTTTCTTT. Protein: CASSQDRGRLNTEAFF. The genes are TRBV7-2 and TRBJ1-1, with 10 bases matching TRBD1. Germline CDR1 is SGHTA and CDR2 is FQGNSA. This CDR3 has 16 residues. J was trimmed by 0 bases and V by 5 bases; bases with no gene match: 6. Filled out from reference TRBV7-2 and TRBJ1-1, the complete variable domain reads GAGVSQSPSNKVTEKGKDVELRCDPISGHTALYWYRQSLGQGLEFLIYFQGNSAPDKSGLPSDRFSAERTGGSVSTLTIQRTQQEDSAVYLCASSQDRGRLNTEAFFGQGTRLTVV.

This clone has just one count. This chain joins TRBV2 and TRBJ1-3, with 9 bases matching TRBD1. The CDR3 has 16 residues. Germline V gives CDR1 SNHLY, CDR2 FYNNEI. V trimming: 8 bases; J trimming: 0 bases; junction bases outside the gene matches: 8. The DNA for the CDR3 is TGTGCCAGCGAACTCGGGACAGGGAGCTCTGGAAACACCATATATTTT. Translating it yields CASELGTGSSGNTIYF.

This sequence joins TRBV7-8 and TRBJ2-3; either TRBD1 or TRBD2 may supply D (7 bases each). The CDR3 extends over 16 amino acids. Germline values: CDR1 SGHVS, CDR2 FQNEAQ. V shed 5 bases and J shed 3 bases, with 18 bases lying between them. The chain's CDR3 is CASSLVVRGGTDTQYF. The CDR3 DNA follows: TGTGCCAGCAGCCTGGTGGTCAGGGGGGGTACAGATACGCAGTATTTT. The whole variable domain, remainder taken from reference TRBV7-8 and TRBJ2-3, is GAGVSQSPRYKVAKRGQDVALRCDPISGHVSLFWYQQALGQGPEFLTYFQNEAQLDKSGLPSDRFFAERPEGSVSTLKIQRTQQEDSAVYLCASSLVVRGGTDTQYFGPGTRLTVL.

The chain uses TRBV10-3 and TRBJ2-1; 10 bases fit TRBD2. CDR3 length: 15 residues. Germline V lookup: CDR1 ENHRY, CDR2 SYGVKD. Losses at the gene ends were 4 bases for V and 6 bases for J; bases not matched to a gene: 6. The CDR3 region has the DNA TGTGCCATCAGTGGGGCTAGCGGGAGTGTCAATGAGCAGTTCTTC. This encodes CAISGASGSVNEQFF.

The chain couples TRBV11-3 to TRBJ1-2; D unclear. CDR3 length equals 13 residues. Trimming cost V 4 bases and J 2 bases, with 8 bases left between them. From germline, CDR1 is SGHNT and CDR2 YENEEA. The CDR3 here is CASSSGRNYGYTF. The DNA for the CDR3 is TGTGCCAGCAGCTCAGGACGGAACTATGGCTACACCTTC. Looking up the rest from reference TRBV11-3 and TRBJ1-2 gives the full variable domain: EAGVVQSPRYKIIEKKQPVAFWCNPISGHNTLYWYLQNLGQGPELLIRYENEEAVDDSQLPKDRFSAERLKGVDSTLKIQPAELGDSAVYLCASSSGRNYGYTFGSGTRLTVV.

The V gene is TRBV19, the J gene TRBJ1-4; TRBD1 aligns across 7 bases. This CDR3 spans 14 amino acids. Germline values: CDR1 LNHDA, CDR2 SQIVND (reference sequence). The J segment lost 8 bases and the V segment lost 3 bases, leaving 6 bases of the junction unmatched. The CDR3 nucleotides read TGTGCCAGTAGTATCAGGGGGTTGCGGGAAAAACTGTTTTTT. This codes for CASSIRGLREKLFF.

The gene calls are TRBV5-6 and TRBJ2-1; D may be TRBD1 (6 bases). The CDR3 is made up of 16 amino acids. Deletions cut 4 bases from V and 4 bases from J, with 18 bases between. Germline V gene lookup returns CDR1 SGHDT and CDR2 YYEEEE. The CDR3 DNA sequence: TGTGCCAGCAGCCTGTACAGGGACCTACCTTACAATGAGCAGTTCTTC. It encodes CASSLYRDLPYNEQFF. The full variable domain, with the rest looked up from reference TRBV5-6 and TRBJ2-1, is DAGVTQSPTHLIKTRGQQVTLRCSPKSGHDTVSWYQQALGQGPQFIFQYYEEEERQRGNFPDRFSGHQFPNYSSELNVNALLLGDSALYLCASSLYRDLPYNEQFFGPGTRLTVL.

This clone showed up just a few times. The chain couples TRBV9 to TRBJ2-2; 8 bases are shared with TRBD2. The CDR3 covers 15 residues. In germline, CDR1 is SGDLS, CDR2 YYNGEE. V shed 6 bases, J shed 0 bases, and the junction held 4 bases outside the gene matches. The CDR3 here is CASKDGRANTGELFF. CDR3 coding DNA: TGTGCCAGCAAGGACGGGAGGGCGAACACCGGGGAGCTGTTTTTT.

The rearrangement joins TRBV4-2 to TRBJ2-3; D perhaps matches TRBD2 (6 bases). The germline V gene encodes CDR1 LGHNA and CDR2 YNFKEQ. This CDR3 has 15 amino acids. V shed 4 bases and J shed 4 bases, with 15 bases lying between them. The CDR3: CASSPSRGSPDTQYF. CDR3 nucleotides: TGTGCCAGCAGCCCCTCGCGGGGATCCCCAGATACGCAGTATTTT.

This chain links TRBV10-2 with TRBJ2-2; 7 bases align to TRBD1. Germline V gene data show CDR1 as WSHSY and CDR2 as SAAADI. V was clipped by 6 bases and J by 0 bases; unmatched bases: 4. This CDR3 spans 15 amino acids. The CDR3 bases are TGCGCCAGCAGAACCGGGACAGCGAACACCGGGGAGCTGTTTTTT. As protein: CASRTGTANTGELFF.